The 5 T cell receptor beta chains in this list originate from one sample, sequenced in a study of blood T cell repertoires in COVID-19. Generated by immunoSEQ multiplex PCR, the TCRdb table keeps only in-frame clones and is missing some. This sample has some 100,000 clones, with 88% found just once. The sample consisted of peripheral blood. Receptors originate from a woman aged 80 or older with active COVID-19.

V usage is TRBV11-2 and J usage is TRBJ2-5; D unresolved. V was trimmed by 5 bases and J by 3 bases, leaving 7 bases between them. Per the germline V gene, CDR1 is SGHAT and CDR2 is FQNNGV. The CDR3 runs to 12 residues. The CDR3 region is CASSRQEETQYF. CDR3 sequence (DNA): TGTGCCAGCAGCCGCCAGGAAGAGACCCAGTACTTC.

The V call is TRBV9, the J call TRBJ2-5, with 7 bases that match TRBD1. The CDR3 consists of 14 residues. Per the germline V gene, CDR1 is SGDLS and CDR2 is YYNGEE. V shed 0 bases and J 2 bases; nucleotides not matched to a gene: 1. The chain's CDR3 is CASSVGTGQETQYF. CDR3 in DNA: TGTGCCAGCAGCGTAGGGACAGGACAAGAGACCCAGTACTTC.

This clone was counted once. The chain has TRBV28 and TRBJ2-3; 9 bases agree with TRBD2. In germline, CDR1 is MDHEN, CDR2 SYDVKM. The CDR3 totals 15 residues. V shed 3 bases, J shed 7 bases, and the junction held 8 bases outside the gene matches. The CDR3 nucleotides are TGTGCCAGCAGTTTGCGGGGGGGCCAGGGCTATACGCAGTATTTT. Translation gives CASSLRGGQGYTQYF. Full variable domain (rest looked up from reference TRBV28 and TRBJ2-3): DVKVTQSSRYLVKRTGEKVFLECVQDMDHENMFWYRQDPGLGLRLIYFSYDVKMKEKGDIPEGYSVSREKKERFSLILESASTNQTSMYLCASSLRGGQGYTQYFGPGTRLTVL.

The chain combines TRBV4-1 with TRBJ1-5; maybe TRBD1 (5 bases). Germline loops: CDR1 MGHRA, CDR2 YSYEKL. V lost 4 bases to trimming and J lost 3 bases, with 22 bases between them. The CDR3 is 18 amino acids. CDR3 in DNA: TGCGCCAGCAGCCTGGTTGGGAGGGGAGGGTCGAACAATCAGCCCCAGCATTTT. It yields the protein CASSLVGRGGSNNQPQHF.

In this sample, this clone turned up once. The V gene is TRBV28, the J gene TRBJ1-5; the D is unclear. Trimming pared 5 bases from V and 9 bases from J, leaving 17 bases between. CDR3 length equals 14 residues. Per germline, CDR1 MDHEN and CDR2 SYDVKM. The CDR3 DNA reads as TGTGCCAGCAGTCCCCTTCGGGGTTTAGGGCCCCAGCATTTT. Its translation: CASSPLRGLGPQHF.